The 21 T cell receptor beta chains presented below share a single source sample, sequenced in a study of monozygotic twins with inflammatory bowel disease. No DNA is given; TCRdb re-called the 5' RACE reads and lists each CDR3 protein once. The repertoire table contains 200,000 to 250,000 distinct CDR3 sequences. The sequencing input was blood. The receptors were gathered from a human donor with ulcerative colitis or Crohn's disease, or a healthy co-twin of an affected twin (not recorded which).

V and J are TRBV3-1 and TRBJ2-2. The CDR3 runs 14 residues. The germline gives CDR1 LGHDT, CDR2 YNNKEL (reference sequence). The CDR3 protein is CASNSHSNTGELFF. The whole variable domain, remainder taken from reference TRBV3-1 and TRBJ2-2, is DTAVSQTPKYLVTQMGNDKSIKCEQNLGHDTMYWYKQDSKKFLKIMFSYNNKELIINETVPNRFSPKSPDKAHLNLHINSLELGDSAVYFCASNSHSNTGELFFGEGSRLTVL.

This chain links TRBV7-2 with TRBJ2-1; absent DNA, TCRdb's TRBD1 call cannot be checked. The germline gives CDR1 SGHTA, CDR2 FQGNSA. The CDR3 is made up of 15 amino acids. The CDR3 spells CASSVAGTGTNEQFF.

V gene TRBV6-6 combines with J gene TRBJ1-2; TCRdb names TRBD1, which stays unverified in the absence of DNA. This CDR3 spans 14 amino acids. Germline V gene data show CDR1 as MNHNY and CDR2 as SVGAGI (reference sequence). CDR3 region: CASTRSGTGDGYTF.

The V call is TRBV4-1, the J call TRBJ2-7. The germline V gene has CDR1 MGHRA and CDR2 YSYEKL. This CDR3 is 17 amino acids long. The CDR3 sequence is CASSQDLGFWDSYEQYF.

The genes are TRBV20-1 and TRBJ1-1; TCRdb's D call, TRBD1, is unchecked because there is no DNA. The CDR3 extends over 13 amino acids. Germline V gene data show CDR1 as DFQATT and CDR2 as SNEGSKA (reference sequence). The CDR3 region is CSAAGRPNTEAFF.

The V call is TRBV20-1, the J call TRBJ1-5. There are 14 residues in the CDR3. Germline lookup yields CDR1 DFQATT and CDR2 SNEGSKA (reference sequence). The CDR3 loop reads CSATGKSVSQPQHF.

CDR3 sequence reads: CASSSGEIGQPQHF. This chain links TRBV6-5 with TRBJ1-5; TCRdb's assignment of TRBD1 cannot be checked, as there is no DNA. This CDR3 contains 14 residues. CDR1 MNHEY and CDR2 SVGAGI come from the germline V gene.

The chain uses TRBV6-1 and TRBJ2-7; as DNA is missing, the TRBD1 call by TCRdb cannot be tested. Per the germline V gene, CDR1 is MNHNS and CDR2 is SASEGT. The CDR3 has 13 amino acids. CDR3: CASSEVGGSEQYF.

The rearrangement joins TRBV20-1 to TRBJ1-4; TCRdb names TRBD1, which stays unverified in the absence of DNA. CDR1 DFQATT and CDR2 SNEGSKA come from the germline V gene (reference sequence). This CDR3 spans 14 amino acids. CDR3 amino acids: CSAIGQGHYEKLFF.

This chain joins TRBV5-1 and TRBJ2-7; TCRdb reports TRBD1, a call that lacks DNA to check it against. CDR1 SGHRS and CDR2 YFSETQ come from the germline V gene. CDR3 size: 15 residues. This chain's CDR3 is CASSFTTTGNYEQYF.

The gene calls are TRBV5-1 and TRBJ1-1; TCRdb's assignment of TRBD1 cannot be checked, as there is no DNA. The CDR3 length is 15 residues. Germline V lookup: CDR1 SGHRS, CDR2 YFSETQ. CDR3 loop: CASSLAEGENTEAFF.

The CDR3 protein is CASSFYNTEAFF. The J gene is TRBJ1-1, the V gene TRBV7-2. The CDR3 extends over 12 amino acids. Germline CDR1 is SGHTA and CDR2 is FQGNSA.

This sequence joins TRBV20-1 and TRBJ2-1; TCRdb reports TRBD1, a call that lacks DNA to check it against. CDR3 length: 16 amino acids. CDR1 is DFQATT and CDR2 is SNEGSKA in the germline V gene (reference sequence). CDR3 region: CSASIVSQGRNNEQFF.

The V call is TRBV5-1, the J call TRBJ1-1; TCRdb returns TRBD1, unconfirmable since there is no DNA. This CDR3 has 17 amino acids. The germline V gene has CDR1 SGHRS and CDR2 YFSETQ. CDR3 loop: CASSLAGGQGRRTEAFF.

The CDR3 loop reads CASAGAGDSTQYF. V and J are TRBV11-2 and TRBJ2-3; TCRdb names TRBD1, which stays unverified in the absence of DNA. The CDR3 covers 13 residues. Germline values: CDR1 SGHAT, CDR2 FQNNGV.

The chain couples TRBV5-1 to TRBJ1-6. The CDR3 has 15 amino acids. CDR1 and CDR2 (germline): SGHRS, YFSETQ. Here the CDR3 reads CASSLASGNNSPLHF.

This chain links TRBV20-1 with TRBJ2-3; as DNA is missing, the TRBD1 call by TCRdb cannot be tested. The CDR3 is made up of 15 amino acids. Per the germline V gene, CDR1 is DFQATT and CDR2 is SNEGSKA (reference sequence). CDR3 sequence reads: CSARDYTGLTDTQYF.

The chain combines TRBV5-6 with TRBJ2-7. The CDR3 length is 13 residues. Germline-derived CDR1 and CDR2 are SGHDT and YYEEEE. The CDR3: CASSLYGAYEQYF.

The chain links TRBV25-1 to TRBJ1-1. The CDR3 is 14 residues long. In germline, CDR1 is MGHDK, CDR2 SYGVNS. The CDR3 loop is CASSARGMNTEAFF.

V usage is TRBV7-8 and J usage is TRBJ2-1; TCRdb indicates TRBD1, and absent DNA this call remains unverified. The germline V gene encodes CDR1 SGHVS and CDR2 FQNEAQ. This CDR3 has 14 amino acids. The CDR3 is CASSSGTGSDEQFF.

This rearrangement joins TRBV5-4 to TRBJ2-1; TCRdb designates TRBD2, a call that cannot be tested without DNA. Germline V CDR1 and CDR2: SGHNT, YYREEE (reference sequence). The CDR3 length is 15 residues. Here the CDR3 reads CASSPGPTAGGEQFF. Based on the CDR3 plus reference TRBV5-4 and TRBJ2-1, the full variable domain is ETGVTQSPTHLIKTRGQQVTLRCSSQSGHNTVSWYQQALGQGPQFIFQYYREEENGRGNFPPRFSGLQFPNYSSELNVNALELDDSALYLCASSPGPTAGGEQFFGPGTRLTVL.